The 2 T cell receptor beta chains listed next were all sequenced from one sample in a study of T cells after yellow fever vaccination. TCRdb redid the calling of the 5' RACE reads with MiXCR, one entry per CDR3 protein. The data contain 280,000 or so distinct CDR3 sequences, approximately 8% of them singletons. This material consisted of CD4+ T cells sorted from PBMCs, taken 5 days after the yellow fever booster vaccination. The receptors here all came from a man aged 18 to 30 who received the YFV17D yellow fever vaccine.

The chain has TRBV12-3 or TRBV12-4 and TRBJ1-1; D not resolved. The ends were cut back, 6 bases at V and 5 bases at J, with 16 bases in the middle. The CDR3 totals 14 residues. The CDR3, as DNA: TGTGCCAGCAGGGAGCGACACCAGTCTACTGAAGCTTTCTTT. It is translated as CASRERHQSTEAFF.

The chain joins TRBV12-3 or TRBV12-4 to TRBJ2-6; tentative D call: TRBD2 (7 bases). The CDR3 spans 17 residues. The V end lost 5 bases, the J end lost 4 bases, and 18 bases lay between the germline ends. The CDR3 DNA follows: TGTGCCAGCAGTACCCCGGCGGGGGCGACAGGGGCCAACGTCCTGACTTTC. Residues: CASSTPAGATGANVLTF.